This note documents a single T cell receptor (beta chain) sequence. Antigen: not known. Sequenced by immunoSEQ multiplex PCR; TCRdb stores in-frame clones only, minus some. Altogether fewer than 60,000 clones are present, roughly nine tenths being singletons, with the ten largest covering 15%. These data belong to a study of cytomegalovirus exposure and HLA in healthy donors. Study outcomes and limitations: Associated with cytomegalovirus, according to the listing, were 150 to 200 TCR beta chains. Subsequent analysis showed first-cohort TCR clusters tending to co-occur in more than 90 validation repertoires.

CDR3 length: 15 amino acids. The V gene's germline CDR1 is MNHNS and CDR2 SASEGT. V shed 4 bases and J shed 6 bases, with 13 bases lying between them. Donors were drawn from the approximately 120-subject validation cohort, separate from the approximately 670-subject first cohort. This TCR was sampled from a woman in her late teens or twenties in good health and CMV-seronegative. Sequenced material: PBMCs. The rearrangement links TRBV6-1 to TRBJ1-6; TRBD1 might be the D (5 bases). CDR3 loop: CASSALQVINSPLHF. The CDR3 DNA reads as TGTGCCAGCAGTGCGTTACAGGTGATTAATTCACCCCTCCACTTT.